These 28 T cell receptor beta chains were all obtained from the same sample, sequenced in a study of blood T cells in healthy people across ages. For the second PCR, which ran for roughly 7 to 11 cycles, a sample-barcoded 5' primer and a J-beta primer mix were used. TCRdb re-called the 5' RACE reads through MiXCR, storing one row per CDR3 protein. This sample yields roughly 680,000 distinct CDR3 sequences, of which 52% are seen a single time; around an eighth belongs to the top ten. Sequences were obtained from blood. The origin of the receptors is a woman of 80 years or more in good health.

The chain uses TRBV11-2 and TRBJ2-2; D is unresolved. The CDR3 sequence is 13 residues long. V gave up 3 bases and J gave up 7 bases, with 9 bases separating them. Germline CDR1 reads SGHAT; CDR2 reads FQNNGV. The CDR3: CASSLGFIGELFF. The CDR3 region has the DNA TGTGCCAGCAGCTTGGGGTTTATCGGGGAGCTGTTTTTT. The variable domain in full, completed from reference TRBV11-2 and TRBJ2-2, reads EAGVAQSPRYKIIEKRQSVAFWCNPISGHATLYWYQQILGQGPKLLIQFQNNGVVDDSQLPKDRFSAERLKGVDSTLKIQPAKLEDSAVYLCASSLGFIGELFFGEGSRLTVL.

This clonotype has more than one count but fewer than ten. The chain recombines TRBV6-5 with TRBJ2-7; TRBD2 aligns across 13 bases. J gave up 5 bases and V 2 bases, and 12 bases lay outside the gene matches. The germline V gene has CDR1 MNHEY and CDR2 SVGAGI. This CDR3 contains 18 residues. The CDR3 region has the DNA TGTGCCAGCAGTTACCGCCCACGGACTAGCGGGAGAATGGACGAGCAGTACTTC. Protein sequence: CASSYRPRTSGRMDEQYF.

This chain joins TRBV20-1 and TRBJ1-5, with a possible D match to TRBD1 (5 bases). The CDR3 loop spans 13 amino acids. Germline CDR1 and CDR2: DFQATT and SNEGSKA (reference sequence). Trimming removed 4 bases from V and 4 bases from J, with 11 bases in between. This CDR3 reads CSATDTFNQPQHF. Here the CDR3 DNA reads TGCAGTGCTACGGACACCTTTAATCAGCCCCAGCATTTT.

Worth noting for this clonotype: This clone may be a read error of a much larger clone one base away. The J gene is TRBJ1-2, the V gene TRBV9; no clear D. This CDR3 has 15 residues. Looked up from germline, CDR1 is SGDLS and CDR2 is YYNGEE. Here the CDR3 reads CTSSVDSTSNYGYTF. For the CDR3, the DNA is TGTACCAGCAGCGTAGATTCGACGTCTAACTATGGCTACACCTTC.

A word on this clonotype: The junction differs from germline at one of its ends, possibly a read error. CDR3 DNA sequence: TGCGTCAGCAGCCCACAGTCTCAAGAGACCCAGTACTTC. This encodes CVSSPQSQETQYF. This chain links TRBV5-1 with TRBJ2-7; D remains unclear. The end of the DNA is better explained by TRBJ2-5, so the J call may be wrong. Germline assignment: CDR1 SGHRS and CDR2 YFSETQ. This CDR3 region has 13 residues.

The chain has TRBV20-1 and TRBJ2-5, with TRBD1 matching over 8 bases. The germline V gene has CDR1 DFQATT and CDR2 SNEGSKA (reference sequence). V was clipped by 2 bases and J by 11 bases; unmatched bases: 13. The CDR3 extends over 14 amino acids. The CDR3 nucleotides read TGCAGTGCTAGACCTCAGGGGGCCCTCTTTGAGCAGTACTTC. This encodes CSARPQGALFEQYF.

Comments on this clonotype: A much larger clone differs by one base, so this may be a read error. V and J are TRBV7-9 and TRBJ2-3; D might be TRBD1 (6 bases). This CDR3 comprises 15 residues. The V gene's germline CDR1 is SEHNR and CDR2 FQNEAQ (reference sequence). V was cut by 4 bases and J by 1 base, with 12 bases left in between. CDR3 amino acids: CASSWDTIGTDTQYF. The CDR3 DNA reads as TGTGCCAGCAGCTGGGACACTATCGGCACAGATACGCAGTATTTT.

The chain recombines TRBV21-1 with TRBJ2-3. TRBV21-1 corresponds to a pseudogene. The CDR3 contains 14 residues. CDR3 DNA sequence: TGTGCCAGCAGCAAAGTTCTCCTATCAGATACGCAGTATTTT. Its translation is CASSKVLLSDTQYF.

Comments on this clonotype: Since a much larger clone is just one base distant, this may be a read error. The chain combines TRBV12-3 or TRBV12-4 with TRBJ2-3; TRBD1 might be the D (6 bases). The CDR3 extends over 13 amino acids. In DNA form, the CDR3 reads TGTGTCAGTGGACAGAGAAGCACAGATACGCAGTATTTT. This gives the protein CVSGQRSTDTQYF.

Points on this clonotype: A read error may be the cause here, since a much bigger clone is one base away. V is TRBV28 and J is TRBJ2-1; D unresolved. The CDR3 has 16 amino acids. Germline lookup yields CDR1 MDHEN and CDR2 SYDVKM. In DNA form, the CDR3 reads TGTGCCAGCAGTTTATTGGGGAAGGGTGGGAACAATGAGCAGTCCTTC. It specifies CASSLLGKGGNNEQSF.

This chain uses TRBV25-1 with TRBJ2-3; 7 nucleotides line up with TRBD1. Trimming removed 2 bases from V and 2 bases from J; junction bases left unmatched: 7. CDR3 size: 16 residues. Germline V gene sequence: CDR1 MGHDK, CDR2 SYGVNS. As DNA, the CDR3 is TGTGCCAGCAGTGAAGCCGGGACAGCAGACACAGATACGCAGTATTTT. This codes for CASSEAGTADTDTQYF.

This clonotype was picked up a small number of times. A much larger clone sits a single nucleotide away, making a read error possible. The CDR3 nucleotides read TGTGCCAGCAGCCCAGGGTGGGAGACCCAGTACTTC. This gives the protein CASSPGWETQYF. The chain has TRBV12-3 or TRBV12-4 and TRBJ2-5; TRBD1 is a possible D gene (5 bases). The CDR3 loop spans 12 amino acids. Trimming took 6 bases from V and 5 from J, leaving 10 bases between them.

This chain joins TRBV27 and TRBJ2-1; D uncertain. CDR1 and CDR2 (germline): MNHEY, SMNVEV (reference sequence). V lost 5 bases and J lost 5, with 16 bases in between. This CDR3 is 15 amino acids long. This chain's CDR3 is CASSPWSASNNEQFF. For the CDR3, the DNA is TGTGCCAGCAGTCCCTGGTCTGCATCTAACAATGAGCAGTTCTTC.

CDR3 sequence: CASSEYSVVVAKNIQYF. CDR3 DNA sequence: TGTGCCAGCAGTGAATATAGCGTAGTGGTGGCCAAAAACATTCAGTACTTC. V gene TRBV25-1 combines with J gene TRBJ2-4; D might be TRBD2 (5 bases). This CDR3 is 17 amino acids long. Germline lookup yields CDR1 MGHDK and CDR2 SYGVNS. V was shortened by 0 bases and J by 1 base, with 13 bases between the two germline ends. The full variable domain, completed using reference TRBV25-1 and TRBJ2-4, is EADIYQTPRYLVIGTGKKITLECSQTMGHDKMYWYQQDPGMELHLIHYSYGVNSTEKGDLSSESTVSRIRTEHFPLTLESARPSHTSQYLCASSEYSVVVAKNIQYFGAGTRLSVL.

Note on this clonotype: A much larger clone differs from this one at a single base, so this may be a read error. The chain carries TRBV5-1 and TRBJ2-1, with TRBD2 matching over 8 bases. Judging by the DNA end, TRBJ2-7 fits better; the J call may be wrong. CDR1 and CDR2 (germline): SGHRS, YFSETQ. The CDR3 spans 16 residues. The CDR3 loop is CASSLGTSRPYNEQYF. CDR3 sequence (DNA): TGCGCCAGCAGCTTGGGGACTAGCCGACCTTACAATGAGCAGTACTTC.

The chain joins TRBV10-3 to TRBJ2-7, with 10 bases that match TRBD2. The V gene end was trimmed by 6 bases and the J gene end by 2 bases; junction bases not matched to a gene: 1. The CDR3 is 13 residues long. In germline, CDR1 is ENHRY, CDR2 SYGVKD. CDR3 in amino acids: CAIRGTSAYEQYF. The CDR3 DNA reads TGTGCCATCAGGGGGACTAGCGCCTACGAGCAGTACTTC.

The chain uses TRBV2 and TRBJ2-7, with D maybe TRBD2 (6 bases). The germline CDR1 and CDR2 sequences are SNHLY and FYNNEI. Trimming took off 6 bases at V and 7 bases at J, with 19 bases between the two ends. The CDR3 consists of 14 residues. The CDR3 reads CASSLLSPGGEQYF. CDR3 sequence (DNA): TGTGCCAGCAGCCTTCTATCCCCCGGGGGTGAGCAGTACTTC. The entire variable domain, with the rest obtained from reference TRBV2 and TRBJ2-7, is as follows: EPEVTQTPSHQVTQMGQEVILRCVPISNHLYFYWYRQILGQKVEFLVSFYNNEISEKSEIFDDQFSVERPDGSNFTLKIRSTKLEDSAMYFCASSLLSPGGEQYFGPGTRLTVT.

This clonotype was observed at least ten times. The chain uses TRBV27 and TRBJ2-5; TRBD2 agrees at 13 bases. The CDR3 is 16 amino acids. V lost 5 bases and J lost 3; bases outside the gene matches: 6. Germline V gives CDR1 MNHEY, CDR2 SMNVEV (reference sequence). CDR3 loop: CASSPRTSGSKETQYF. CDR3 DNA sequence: TGTGCCAGCAGTCCCCGGACTAGCGGGAGCAAAGAGACCCAGTACTTC.

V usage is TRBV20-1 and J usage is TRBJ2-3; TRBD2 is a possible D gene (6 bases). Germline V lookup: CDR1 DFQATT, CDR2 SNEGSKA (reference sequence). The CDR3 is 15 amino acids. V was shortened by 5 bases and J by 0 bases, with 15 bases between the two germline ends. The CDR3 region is CSAESRDASTDTQYF. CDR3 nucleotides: TGCAGTGCTGAATCGCGGGACGCAAGCACAGATACGCAGTATTTT.

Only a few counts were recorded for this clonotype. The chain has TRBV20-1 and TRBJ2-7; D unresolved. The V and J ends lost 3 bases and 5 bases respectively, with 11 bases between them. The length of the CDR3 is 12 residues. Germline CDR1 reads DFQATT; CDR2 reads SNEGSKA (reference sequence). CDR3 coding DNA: TGCAGTGCTAGGGTCCTGGGCCACGAGCAGTACTTC. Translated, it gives CSARVLGHEQYF.

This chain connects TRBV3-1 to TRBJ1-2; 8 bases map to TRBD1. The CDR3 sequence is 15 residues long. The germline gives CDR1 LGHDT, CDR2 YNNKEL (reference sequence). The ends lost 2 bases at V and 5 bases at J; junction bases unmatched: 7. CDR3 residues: CASSQRGQEHYGYTF. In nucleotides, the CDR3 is TGTGCCAGCAGCCAAAGGGGACAGGAACATTATGGCTACACCTTC.

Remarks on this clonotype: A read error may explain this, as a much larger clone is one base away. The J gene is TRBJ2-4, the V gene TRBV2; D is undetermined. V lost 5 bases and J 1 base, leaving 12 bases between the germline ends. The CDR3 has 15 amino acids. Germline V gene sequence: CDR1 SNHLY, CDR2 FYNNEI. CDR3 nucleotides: TGTGCCAGCAGTTTCGTAGCATCGGCCAAAAACATTCAGTACTTC. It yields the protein CASSFVASAKNIQYF.

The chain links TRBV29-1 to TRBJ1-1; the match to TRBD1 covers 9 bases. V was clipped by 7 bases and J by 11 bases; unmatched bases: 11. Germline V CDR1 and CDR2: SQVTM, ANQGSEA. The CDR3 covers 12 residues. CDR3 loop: CSAGQGRVGAFF. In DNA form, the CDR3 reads TGCAGCGCCGGACAGGGGCGGGTTGGGGCTTTCTTT. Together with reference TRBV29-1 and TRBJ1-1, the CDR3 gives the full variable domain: SAVISQKPSRDICQRGTSLTIQCQVDSQVTMMFWYRQQPGQSLTLIATANQGSEATYESGFVIDKFPISRPNLTFSTLTVSNMSPEDSSIYLCSAGQGRVGAFFGQGTRLTVV.

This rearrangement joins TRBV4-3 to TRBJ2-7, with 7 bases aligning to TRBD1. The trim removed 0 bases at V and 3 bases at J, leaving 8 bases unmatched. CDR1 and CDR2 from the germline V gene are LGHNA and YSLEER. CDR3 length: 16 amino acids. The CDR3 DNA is TGCGCCAGCAGCCAAGATATAACAGGGGTCTACTACGAGCAGTACTTC. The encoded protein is CASSQDITGVYYEQYF.

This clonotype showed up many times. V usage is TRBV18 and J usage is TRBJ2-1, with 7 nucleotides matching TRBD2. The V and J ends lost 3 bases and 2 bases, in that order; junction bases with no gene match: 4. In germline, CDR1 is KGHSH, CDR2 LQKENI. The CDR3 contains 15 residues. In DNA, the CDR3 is TGTGCCAGCTCACCGGGTAGCGGGCCCTACAATGAGCAGTTCTTC. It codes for CASSPGSGPYNEQFF.

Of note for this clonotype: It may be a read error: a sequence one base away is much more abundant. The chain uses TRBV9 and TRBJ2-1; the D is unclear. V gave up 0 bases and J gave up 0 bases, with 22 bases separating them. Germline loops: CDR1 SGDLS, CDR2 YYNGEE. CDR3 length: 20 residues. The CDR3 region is CASSVVPSNGSRSSYNEQFF. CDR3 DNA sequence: TGTGCCAGCAGCGTAGTCCCCTCGAACGGGTCCCGGAGCTCCTACAATGAGCAGTTCTTC.

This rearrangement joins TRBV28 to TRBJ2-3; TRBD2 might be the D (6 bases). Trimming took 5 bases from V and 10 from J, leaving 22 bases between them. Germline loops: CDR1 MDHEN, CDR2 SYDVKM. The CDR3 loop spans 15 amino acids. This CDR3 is CASSPGLPVRDAQYF. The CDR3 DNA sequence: TGTGCCAGCAGTCCGGGACTCCCGGTTAGGGATGCGCAGTATTTT. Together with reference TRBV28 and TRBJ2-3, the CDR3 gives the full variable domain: DVKVTQSSRYLVKRTGEKVFLECVQDMDHENMFWYRQDPGLGLRLIYFSYDVKMKEKGDIPEGYSVSREKKERFSLILESASTNQTSMYLCASSPGLPVRDAQYFGPGTRLTVL.

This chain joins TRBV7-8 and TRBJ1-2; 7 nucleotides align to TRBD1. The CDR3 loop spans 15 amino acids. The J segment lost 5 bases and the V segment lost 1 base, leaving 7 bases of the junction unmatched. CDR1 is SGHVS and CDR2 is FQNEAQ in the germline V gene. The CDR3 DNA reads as TGTGCCAGCAGCTTAGTAGAGACAGGGCCGTATGGCTACACCTTC. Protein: CASSLVETGPYGYTF.